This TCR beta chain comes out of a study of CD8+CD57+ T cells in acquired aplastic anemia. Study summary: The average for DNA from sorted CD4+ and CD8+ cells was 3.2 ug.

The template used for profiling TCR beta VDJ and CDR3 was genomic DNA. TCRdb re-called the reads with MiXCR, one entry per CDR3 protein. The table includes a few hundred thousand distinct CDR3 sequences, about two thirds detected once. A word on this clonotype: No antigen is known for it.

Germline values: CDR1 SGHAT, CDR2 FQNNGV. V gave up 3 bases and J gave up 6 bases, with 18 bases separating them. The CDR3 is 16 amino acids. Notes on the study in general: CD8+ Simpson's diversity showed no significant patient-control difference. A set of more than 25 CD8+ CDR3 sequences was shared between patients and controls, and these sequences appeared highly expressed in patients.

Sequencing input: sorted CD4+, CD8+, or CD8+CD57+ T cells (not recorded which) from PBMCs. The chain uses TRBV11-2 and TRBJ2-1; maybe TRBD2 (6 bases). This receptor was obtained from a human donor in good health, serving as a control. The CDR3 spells CASSLDGTLWANEQFF. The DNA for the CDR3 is TGTGCCAGCAGCTTGGACGGGACTTTGTGGGCCAATGAGCAGTTCTTC.